This T cell receptor (beta chain) comes out of a study of spatial heterogeneity in lung cancer. Noted time point: sample taken at primary tumor resection. This clonotype counts as medium-sized. Its antigen is not identified. TCRdb re-called the 5' RACE reads with MiXCR, one entry per CDR3 protein. This sample has some 7,000 distinct CDR3 sequences, with about 6.9% found just once. General study points: Mutation counts in tumors were tracked by counts of expanded intratumoral alpha and beta TCRs. Counts for ubiquitous and regional expanded TCRs went along with ubiquitous and regional nonsynonymous mutations, respectively.

Germline values: CDR1 MDHEN, CDR2 SYDVKM. The CDR3 runs to 13 residues. Trimming stripped 5 bases from V and 0 bases from J, with 8 bases between. This receptor was taken from a male donor with early-stage non-small cell lung cancer. The chain couples TRBV28 to TRBJ2-7; possible D gene TRBD2, 5 bases. Material: lung tumor tissue, obtained at surgery. The CDR3 region is CASSQRPSYEQYF. In DNA, the CDR3 is TGTGCCAGCAGTCAGCGGCCCTCCTACGAGCAGTACTTC. Drawing the rest from reference TRBV28 and TRBJ2-7, the complete variable domain is DVKVTQSSRYLVKRTGEKVFLECVQDMDHENMFWYRQDPGLGLRLIYFSYDVKMKEKGDIPEGYSVSREKKERFSLILESASTNQTSMYLCASSQRPSYEQYFGPGTRLTVT.